This T cell receptor (beta chain) stems from a study of cytomegalovirus exposure and HLA in healthy donors. For the study at large: One earlier analysis, a look at roughly 170 million T cells, found almost 120 million unique TCR beta sequences. Study results and caveats: Accurate prediction of HLA-A and HLA-B alleles (for most subjects) was reportedly achieved from TCR beta sequences. Cytomegalovirus association was listed for 164 TCR beta chains. Diagnosis of cytomegalovirus status made by the classifier reportedly showed high specificity and sensitivity.

Use of 60 Vbeta and 13 Jbeta primers characterized the PCR. The method was immunoSEQ multiplex PCR; TCRdb's version includes in-frame clones alone and lacks a portion of them. Of more than 110,000 clones listed, 77% were seen once; the top ten hold around 3.7%. On this clone: Its antigen is unidentified.

The sample comprised PBMCs. The clonotype originates from a male donor in good health and CMV-seronegative.

The CDR3 reads CASSYSSRGRSEQFF. The CDR3 nucleotides read TGTGCCAGCAGTTACTCCTCCAGGGGGCGAAGTGAGCAGTTCTTC. This chain connects TRBV6-5 to TRBJ2-1, with TRBD1 identical over 8 bases. Germline V gene data show CDR1 as MNHEY and CDR2 as SVGAGI. The junction had 7 bases not matched to a gene; V was cut back by 0 bases and J by 9 bases. CDR3 length equals 15 residues.